The clone carrying this T cell receptor beta chain was counted ten times or more. Both iRepertoire HTBI primers and Arm-PCR of CDR3 regions were used to build the TCR beta libraries. One entry per CDR3 protein, called by TCRdb with MiXCR from the multiplex PCR reads. The sample holds around 460,000 distinct CDR3 sequences, roughly a fifth seen once. This specimen belongs to a study of regulatory T cells in long-lasting Graves disease. CDR3 length equals 16 residues. V shed 4 bases and J 0 bases; nucleotides not matched to a gene: 5. The germline gives CDR1 SGHAT, CDR2 FQNNGV. Sample time point: persistent/refractory GD, antithyroid drugs over 5 years with positive TRAb. The TCR library was made from RNA extracted from PBMCs.

The V and J genes are TRBV11-2 and TRBJ2-2; 7 positions agree with TRBD1. The receptor's source is a female donor with Graves disease. Sequencing used peripheral blood mononuclear cells (PBMCs), obtained when the disease was refractory, from a patient treated with antithyroid drugs. Here the CDR3 reads CASSWTGTANTGELFF. The DNA of the CDR3 is TGTGCCAGCAGCTGGACCGGGACAGCGAACACCGGGGAGCTGTTTTTT.